This T cell receptor beta chain was sequenced for a study of blood T cells in healthy people across ages. General observations from the study: Diversity estimates drawn from one million T cells were deemed underestimates. Higher diversity, along with more naive CD4+ cells, distinguished long-lived donors from aged donors.

The authors ran a second PCR of 7 to 11 cycles using a sample-barcoded 5' primer and a J-beta primer mix. One entry per CDR3 protein results from TCRdb running MiXCR on the 5' RACE reads. Of some 1.5 million distinct CDR3 sequences in the sample, roughly 27% are singletons; the top ten hold roughly 8%. The CDR3 has 15 residues. This clonotype came up a few times. Its specificity is unknown. The junction and the germline gene differ at one end; a read error may be behind it. The chain links TRBV12-3 or TRBV12-4 to TRBJ2-6; the D gene is possibly TRBD1 (5 bases). Sequenced input: blood. This receptor was taken from a woman aged 25 to 39 in good health. The CDR3 region is CASSPQGSGANVQTF. The CDR3, as DNA: TGTGCCAGCAGTCCGCAGGGTTCTGGGGCCAACGTCCAGACTTTC.